The 25 T cell receptor beta chains reported below all come from one sample, sequenced in a study of blood T cell repertoires in COVID-19. The repertoire was sequenced with immunoSEQ multiplex PCR; TCRdb's copy has only in-frame clones and lacks some. The sample lists 160,000 or so clones; 70% to 90% were seen once. Sequencing was performed on peripheral blood. Receptors were obtained from a woman aged 45-60 years with COVID-19, enrolled during active disease.

The V gene is TRBV7-2, the J gene TRBJ1-1; D uncertain. Germline values: CDR1 SGHTA, CDR2 FQGNSA. The CDR3 runs 13 residues. Between the trimmed V and J ends, which lost 1 base and 1 base, there was a span of 4 bases. CDR3 DNA: TGTGCCAGCAGCTTAGACAAGAACACTGAAGCTTTCTTT. Protein sequence: CASSLDKNTEAFF.

The V and J genes are TRBV27 and TRBJ1-3; D gene unclear. Looked up from germline, CDR1 is MNHEY and CDR2 is SMNVEV (reference sequence). V dropped 0 bases and J dropped 3 bases, with 9 bases sitting between them. CDR3 length equals 15 residues. CDR3 protein: CASSLSVSDGNTIYF. In DNA form, the CDR3 reads TGTGCCAGCAGTTTATCGGTTTCAGATGGAAACACCATATATTTT.

This chain's CDR3 is CASSHPRGALRGEQYF. The CDR3 DNA follows: TGTGCCAGCAGCCACCCGCGGGGGGCCCTCCGTGGGGAGCAGTACTTC. This chain connects TRBV3-1 (or the pseudogene TRBV3-2) to TRBJ2-7; 8 positions match TRBD2. Trimming took 3 bases from V and 7 from J; bases not matched to a gene: 14. The CDR3 extends over 16 amino acids. Germline V CDR1 and CDR2: LGHDT, YNNKEL (reference sequence).

The CDR3 DNA reads TGTGCCAGCAGCTCGGGACAGAATACGTGGGAGCAGTACTTC. It is translated as CASSSGQNTWEQYF. The chain combines TRBV5-5 with TRBJ2-7; 7 bases align to TRBD1. The CDR3 totals 14 residues. Per the germline V gene, CDR1 is SGHKS and CDR2 is YYEKEE (reference sequence). The V and J ends lost 3 bases and 7 bases, in that order; junction bases with no gene match: 10. The variable domain in full, completed from reference TRBV5-5 and TRBJ2-7, reads DAGVTQSPTHLIKTRGQQVTLRCSPISGHKSVSWYQQVLGQGPQFIFQYYEKEERGRGNFPDRFSARQFPNYSSELNVNALLLGDSALYLCASSSGQNTWEQYFGPGTRLTVT.

The V and J genes are TRBV5-4 and TRBJ1-1; D is ambiguous. CDR3 length: 15 residues. V dropped 0 bases and J dropped 0 bases, with 9 bases sitting between them. Germline V gives CDR1 SGHNT, CDR2 YYREEE (reference sequence). The CDR3 coding sequence is TGTGCCAGCAGCTTGGCCGCGGGGATGAACACTGAAGCTTTCTTT. Amino acid sequence: CASSLAAGMNTEAFF.

The J gene is TRBJ2-7, the V gene TRBV14; TRBD2 matches at 8 bases. Germline V gives CDR1 SGHDN, CDR2 FVKESK. The V and J ends lost 0 bases and 1 base, in that order; junction bases with no gene match: 11. The CDR3 consists of 18 residues. CDR3 in amino acids: CASSQDLAGGVSSYEQYF. DNA of the CDR3: TGTGCCAGCAGCCAAGATCTGGCGGGGGGCGTCTCTTCCTACGAGCAGTACTTC. The full variable domain, rest sourced from reference TRBV14 and TRBJ2-7, is EAGVTQFPSHSVIEKGQTVTLRCDPISGHDNLYWYRRVMGKEIKFLLHFVKESKQDESGMPNNRFLAERTGGTYSTLKVQPAELEDSGVYFCASSQDLAGGVSSYEQYFGPGTRLTVT.

The chain has TRBV19 and TRBJ1-2; no definite D call. Germline V gene data show CDR1 as LNHDA and CDR2 as SQIVND (reference sequence). The CDR3 is made up of 12 amino acids. V shed 9 bases and J shed 5 bases, with 13 bases lying between them. The CDR3 DNA reads TGTGCCAGCAGGAGCCGCGGGTATGGCTACACCTTC. It specifies CASRSRGYGYTF.

The rearrangement joins TRBV12-5 to TRBJ1-5; 9 nucleotides align to TRBD1. Trimming took 0 bases from V and 7 from J; bases not matched to a gene: 7. Per the germline V gene, CDR1 is LGHNT and CDR2 is FRNRAP. The CDR3 runs 16 residues. The CDR3 is CASGLVRTGVDQPQHF. CDR3 DNA: TGTGCTAGTGGTTTGGTCAGGACAGGGGTTGACCAGCCCCAGCATTTT.

V gene TRBV25-1 combines with J gene TRBJ1-3; D gene unclear. The CDR3 spans 15 residues. The V and J ends lost 8 bases and 0 bases respectively, with 14 bases between them. Germline V gives CDR1 MGHDK, CDR2 SYGVNS. CDR3 residues: CASRPTGISGNTIYF. The CDR3, as DNA: TGTGCCAGCCGACCGACCGGGATCTCTGGAAACACCATATATTTT.

The chain couples TRBV4-1 to TRBJ2-1; weak D call: TRBD1 (5 bases). V lost 1 base and J 6 bases, leaving 13 bases between the germline ends. CDR1 MGHRA and CDR2 YSYEKL come from the germline V gene. This CDR3 is 15 amino acids long. DNA for the CDR3: TGCGCCAGCAGCCAAGGCCAGGGTGGTGTCAATGAGCAGTTCTTC. As protein: CASSQGQGGVNEQFF.

The chain links TRBV19 to TRBJ2-6; D is perhaps TRBD1 (5 bases). The germline V gene has CDR1 LNHDA and CDR2 SQIVND (reference sequence). There are 15 residues in the CDR3. V was shortened by 4 bases and J by 4 bases, with 11 bases between the two germline ends. In DNA form, the CDR3 reads TGTGCCAGTAGTAGCAGGACAACCGGGGCCAACGTCCTGACTTTC. This gives the protein CASSSRTTGANVLTF.

The chain links TRBV10-3 to TRBJ2-3, with 10 bases fitting TRBD2. Germline values: CDR1 ENHRY, CDR2 SYGVKD. CDR3 length: 14 residues. CDR3: CDPSSLAGGGAQYF. The CDR3 DNA reads TGTGACCCGTCTTCTTTAGCGGGGGGCGGTGCGCAGTATTTT.

This clone was detected only once. This chain connects TRBV6-6 to TRBJ2-7; TRBD1 matches 7 bases. This CDR3 comprises 14 residues. After removal of 4 bases from V and 3 bases from J, the junction contained 6 bases not matched to a gene. Germline CDR1 and CDR2: MNHNY and SVGAGI (reference sequence). The CDR3 spells CASSSGGPLYEQYF. For the CDR3, the DNA is TGTGCCAGCAGTTCAGGGGGTCCTCTCTACGAGCAGTACTTC.

The chain employs TRBV6-5 and TRBJ1-2; possibly TRBD1 for D (5 bases). V was cut by 5 bases and J by 5 bases, with 18 bases left in between. CDR1 and CDR2 from the germline V gene are MNHEY and SVGAGI. The CDR3 is made up of 15 amino acids. This chain's CDR3 is CASSQLIRGNYGYTF. As DNA, the CDR3 is TGTGCCAGCAGTCAACTTATTCGGGGGAATTATGGCTACACCTTC.

The rearrangement uses TRBV21-1 and TRBJ1-2; TRBD1, the D gene given by the table, was not confirmed from the DNA. TRBV21-1 is deemed a pseudogene. This CDR3 comprises 17 residues. The CDR3 is CANPRSSSRVFYYGYTF. The CDR3 DNA reads TGTGCCAACCCACGATCCTCCTCCAGGGTTTTTTACTATGGCTACACCTTC.

This clone was seen only a few times. The genes are TRBV6-6 and TRBJ1-6; D possibly corresponds to TRBD1 (5 bases). Germline V CDR1 and CDR2: MNHNY, SVGAGI (reference sequence). The CDR3 consists of 14 residues. V was trimmed by 5 bases and J by 9 bases, leaving 14 bases between them. DNA for the CDR3: TGTGCCAGCAGTGGGGGGAGGTCGAGTTCACCCCTCCACTTT. Protein product: CASSGGRSSSPLHF.

The V gene is TRBV4-1, the J gene TRBJ1-6, with D maybe TRBD1 (5 bases). The CDR3 length is 18 residues. Germline CDR1 MGHRA, CDR2 YSYEKL. V lost 5 bases to trimming and J lost 0 bases, with 17 bases between them. CDR3 DNA: TGCGCCAGCAGCTCGCAGACAGTAAAGCTCTCCTATAATTCACCCCTCCACTTT. The encoded protein is CASSSQTVKLSYNSPLHF.

V usage is TRBV7-6 and J usage is TRBJ2-5; the D gene is possibly TRBD2 (6 bases). The CDR3 runs to 16 residues. The V end lost 6 bases, the J end lost 5 bases, and 22 bases lay between the germline ends. The germline gives CDR1 SGHVS, CDR2 FNYEAQ. The CDR3 DNA is TGTGCCAGCAGTTCCCCGCTCTTGGCGGGGTATGAGACCCAGTACTTC. It specifies CASSSPLLAGYETQYF.

The rearrangement uses TRBV11-3 and TRBJ1-4; D is perhaps TRBD1 (6 bases). Trimming shortened V by 6 bases and J by 3 bases, and 14 bases separated the two germline ends. CDR1 is SGHNT and CDR2 is YENEEA in the germline V gene. This CDR3 has 15 residues. As DNA, the CDR3 is TGTGCCAGCAGAGGTAGGGGGACGGCTAATGAAAAACTGTTTTTT. It specifies CASRGRGTANEKLFF.

V usage is TRBV29-1 and J usage is TRBJ1-2; D gene ambiguous. V lost 5 bases and J 7 bases, leaving 14 bases between the germline ends. In germline, CDR1 is SQVTM, CDR2 ANQGSEA. The CDR3 spans 12 residues. CDR3 protein: CSVLALIGGYTF. DNA of the CDR3: TGCAGCGTTTTAGCCCTGATAGGTGGCTACACCTTC.

Details on this clone: This same CDR3 is encoded by further DNA sequences in the sample. The chain joins TRBV28 to TRBJ1-2, with TRBD1 identical over 7 bases. The CDR3 contains 13 residues. V trimming: 5 bases; J trimming: 4 bases; junction bases outside the gene matches: 4. CDR1 is MDHEN and CDR2 is SYDVKM in the germline V gene. The CDR3 DNA reads as TGTGCCAGCAGTCCAGGGGGATTCTATGGCTACACCTTC. Translated, it gives CASSPGGFYGYTF.

The genes are TRBV27 and TRBJ2-7, with 8 bases fitting TRBD1. Trimming removed 5 bases from V and 2 bases from J; junction bases left unmatched: 5. The CDR3 contains 14 residues. Germline V gene lookup returns CDR1 MNHEY and CDR2 SMNVEV (reference sequence). The CDR3 DNA reads as TGTGCCAGCAGTCGGACAGGGACAGCCTACGAGCAGTACTTC. Its translation is CASSRTGTAYEQYF.

This chain uses TRBV3-1 (or the pseudogene TRBV3-2) with TRBJ1-6; D unresolved. The V end lost 1 base, the J end lost 7 bases, and 5 bases lay between the germline ends. The germline gives CDR1 LGHDT, CDR2 YNNKEL (reference sequence). The CDR3 spans 13 residues. CDR3 residues: CASSQVRNSPLHF. In nucleotides, the CDR3 is TGTGCCAGCAGCCAAGTCAGGAATTCACCCCTCCACTTT.

V is TRBV10-3 and J is TRBJ2-6, with TRBD1 as a possible D gene (5 bases). CDR3 size: 16 residues. Germline V lookup: CDR1 ENHRY, CDR2 SYGVKD. V lost 6 bases, J lost 0 bases, and 12 bases lay in between. The CDR3 sequence: CAISLGLTSGANVLTF. As DNA, the CDR3 is TGTGCCATCAGCCTGGGGCTTACCTCTGGGGCCAACGTCCTGACTTTC.

CDR3 DNA: TGTGCCATCAGTGAGGGGCTCTCTGGGGCCAACGTCCTGACTTTC. It is translated as CAISEGLSGANVLTF. This chain connects TRBV10-3 to TRBJ2-6, with D unresolved. V lost 2 bases and J 0 bases, leaving 5 bases between the germline ends. The CDR3 runs 15 residues. From germline, CDR1 is ENHRY and CDR2 SYGVKD.